Shown below are 10 T cell receptor beta chains from a single sample sequenced in a study of T cell repertoires in cytomegalovirus infection. TCRdb ran MiXCR on the reads and lists one entry per CDR3 protein. The data show 100,000 or so distinct CDR3 sequences, with under 45% seen just once and 65% to 75% held by the top ten. Their antigens remain unidentified. The sequences come from CD8+ T cells from cultured PBMCs, collected from culture after CMV antigen stimulation. The receptor set was obtained from a human donor in good health (CMV status not recorded). Some clones in this sample may be carry-over from other donors' samples.

The rearrangement uses TRBV20-1 and TRBJ2-3; perhaps TRBD1 as D (5 bases). CDR1 DFQATT and CDR2 SNEGSKA come from the germline V gene (reference sequence). Between the trimmed V and J ends, which lost 0 bases and 5 bases, there was a span of 12 bases. This CDR3 is built from 14 residues. CDR3 amino acids: CSARDQDNLDTQYF. For the CDR3, the DNA is TGCAGTGCTAGAGATCAGGACAACTTAGATACGCAGTATTTT.

The V and J genes are TRBV7-2 and TRBJ1-4, with D possibly matching TRBD1 (5 bases). V dropped 1 base and J dropped 7 bases, with 13 bases sitting between them. The germline V gene has CDR1 SGHTA and CDR2 FQGNSA. The CDR3 covers 15 residues. The CDR3 sequence is CASSLDPGRGEKLFF. CDR3 DNA sequence: TGTGCCAGCAGCTTAGACCCAGGAAGGGGTGAAAAACTGTTTTTT.

CDR3 in DNA: TGTGCCATCTCACGCGGGGGGCGCGATGAGCAGTTCTTC. Amino acid sequence: CAISRGGRDEQFF. This chain connects TRBV19 to TRBJ2-1; 8 bases are a match to TRBD2. CDR1 is LNHDA, CDR2 SQIVND, per germline (reference sequence). Losses at the gene ends were 10 bases for V and 8 bases for J; bases not matched to a gene: 10. CDR3 size: 13 residues.

Here the CDR3 reads CASSSSGAYYEQYF. The CDR3 DNA follows: TGTGCCAGCAGCTCTAGCGGGGCTTACTACGAGCAGTACTTC. J is TRBJ2-7 and V is TRBV11-2, with 9 bases that match TRBD2. Trimming removed 4 bases from V and 3 bases from J; junction bases left unmatched: 4. This CDR3 is built from 14 residues. Looked up from germline, CDR1 is SGHAT and CDR2 is FQNNGV.

At least ten counts were recorded for this clonotype. This chain connects TRBV27 to TRBJ2-7, with D hard to call. The CDR3 spans 17 residues. CDR1 MNHEY and CDR2 SMNVEV come from the germline V gene (reference sequence). V was pared by 2 bases and J by 0 bases, with 17 bases between. CDR3 DNA sequence: TGTGCCAGCAGTTTAACCCAAATACCGGGCCCCTCCTACGAGCAGTACTTC. Its translation: CASSLTQIPGPSYEQYF.

V usage is TRBV6-1 and J usage is TRBJ2-2, with D uncertain. Germline CDR1 MNHNS, CDR2 SASEGT. This CDR3 spans 14 amino acids. With 5 bases removed from V and 3 bases from J, the gap between germline ends came to 10 bases. The CDR3 DNA reads as TGTGCCAGCAGTTTACTGACCGACACCGGGGAGCTGTTTTTT. Residues: CASSLLTDTGELFF.

This clonotype was recorded only once. CDR3 protein: CASSYGTSGLNEQFF. As DNA, the CDR3 is TGTGCCAGCAGCTACGGTACGAGCGGGCTAAATGAGCAGTTCTTC. The chain has TRBV11-2 and TRBJ2-1, with D possibly being TRBD2 (6 bases). The CDR3 extends over 15 amino acids. Germline values: CDR1 SGHAT, CDR2 FQNNGV. Trimming shortened V by 4 bases and J by 7 bases, and 17 bases separated the two germline ends.

The chain uses TRBV2 and TRBJ1-4; D call uncertain. Germline V gene lookup returns CDR1 SNHLY and CDR2 FYNNEI. The CDR3 extends over 14 amino acids. V was trimmed by 3 bases and J by 8 bases, leaving 13 bases between them. CDR3 residues: CASSDRQIGEKLFF. In DNA form, the CDR3 reads TGTGCCAGCAGTGACAGGCAAATAGGCGAAAAACTGTTTTTT.

This clonotype was detected ten times or more. The chain couples TRBV29-1 to TRBJ1-1; D remains ambiguous. V was cut by 7 bases and J by 7 bases, with 13 bases left in between. Germline V lookup: CDR1 SQVTM, CDR2 ANQGSEA. CDR3 length: 11 amino acids. The CDR3 region has the DNA TGCAGCGGTGAGACGAACGGTGAAGCTTTCTTT. Protein: CSGETNGEAFF.

The V call is TRBV14, the J call TRBJ1-3, with D tentatively TRBD1 (5 bases). The CDR3 length is 15 residues. Trimming cost V 1 base and J 0 bases, with 7 bases left between them. The V gene's germline CDR1 is SGHDN and CDR2 FVKESK. The CDR3 DNA sequence: TGTGCCAGCAGCCAAGGACAGAGCTCTGGAAACACCATATATTTT. This encodes CASSQGQSSGNTIYF.